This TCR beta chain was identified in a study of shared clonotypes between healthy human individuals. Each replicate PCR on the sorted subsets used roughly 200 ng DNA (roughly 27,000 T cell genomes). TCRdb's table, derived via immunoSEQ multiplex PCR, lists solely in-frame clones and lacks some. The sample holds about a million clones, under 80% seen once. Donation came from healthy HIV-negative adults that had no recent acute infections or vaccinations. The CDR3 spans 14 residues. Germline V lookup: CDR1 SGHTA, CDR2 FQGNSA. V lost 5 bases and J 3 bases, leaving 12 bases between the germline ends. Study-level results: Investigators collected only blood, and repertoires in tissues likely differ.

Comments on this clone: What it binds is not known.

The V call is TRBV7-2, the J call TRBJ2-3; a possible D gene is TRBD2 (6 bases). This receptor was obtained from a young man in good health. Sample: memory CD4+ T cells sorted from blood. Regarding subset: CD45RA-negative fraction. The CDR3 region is CASSTYGRTDTQYF. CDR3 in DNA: TGTGCCAGCAGCACTTACGGGAGAACAGATACGCAGTATTTT. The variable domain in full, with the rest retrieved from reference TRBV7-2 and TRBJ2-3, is GAGVSQSPSNKVTEKGKDVELRCDPISGHTALYWYRQSLGQGLEFLIYFQGNSAPDKSGLPSDRFSAERTGGSVSTLTIQRTQQEDSAVYLCASSTYGRTDTQYFGPGTRLTVL.